This passage covers 18 T cell receptor beta chains from one sample sequenced in a study of a mutant IDH1 vaccine in newly diagnosed glioma. Generated by immunoSEQ multiplex PCR, the TCRdb table keeps only in-frame clones and is missing some. Among about 68,000 clones listed, 79% were seen once. Time point of the sample: baseline, week 1 (first vaccination visit). The treatment was: pre-vaccination baseline after standard-of-care therapy. Sequenced here: PBMCs, sampled from a glioma patient treated with radiotherapy, temozolomide or both. The source is a man between 50 and 59 years old with glioma.

CDR3 coding DNA: TGTGCCAGCAGCTTAGCATTAGCGGGGGGAGAGCAGTTCTTC. Translation gives CASSLALAGGEQFF. The V gene is TRBV7-9, the J gene TRBJ2-1, with 10 bases that match TRBD2. The trim removed 0 bases at V and 10 bases at J, leaving 3 bases unmatched. CDR1 SEHNR and CDR2 FQNEAQ come from the germline V gene (reference sequence). The CDR3 loop spans 14 amino acids.

V and J are TRBV5-1 and TRBJ1-2; no reliable D call. Germline lookup yields CDR1 SGHRS and CDR2 YFSETQ. Trimming took 0 bases from V and 6 from J, leaving 12 bases between them. This CDR3 is 14 amino acids long. This CDR3 is CASSLAGGRDGYTF. CDR3 DNA sequence: TGCGCCAGCAGCTTGGCCGGAGGGCGCGATGGCTACACCTTC. Supplemented by reference TRBV5-1 and TRBJ1-2, the full variable domain reads KAGVTQTPRYLIKTRGQQVTLSCSPISGHRSVSWYQQTPGQGLQFLFEYFSETQRNKGNFPGRFSGRQFSNSRSEMNVSTLELGDSALYLCASSLAGGRDGYTFGSGTRLTVV.

The rearrangement uses TRBV7-6 and TRBJ2-7; 7 bases align to TRBD1. Trimming removed 6 bases from V and 0 bases from J; junction bases left unmatched: 11. This CDR3 has 16 residues. CDR1 is SGHVS, CDR2 FNYEAQ, per germline. CDR3 residues: CASSLTPGQSSYEQYF. In nucleotides, the CDR3 is TGTGCCAGCAGTTTAACCCCGGGACAGAGCTCCTACGAGCAGTACTTC.

The rearrangement uses TRBV6-1 and TRBJ1-2; D possibly corresponds to TRBD1 (5 bases). The CDR3 has 15 residues. CDR1 is MNHNS and CDR2 is SASEGT in the germline V gene. V was trimmed by 7 bases and J by 3 bases, leaving 18 bases between them. Here the CDR3 reads CASTRRRREHYGYTF. The CDR3 DNA reads TGTGCCAGCACCAGAAGGCGCAGGGAACACTATGGCTACACCTTC.

In DNA, the CDR3 is TGCGCCAGCAGTGAGAGGACAGGGGAAAATTCACCCCTCCACTTT. Amino acids: CASSERTGENSPLHF. This rearrangement joins TRBV10-1 to TRBJ1-6; 9 bases match TRBD1. V was clipped by 2 bases and J by 7 bases; unmatched bases: 3. Germline V CDR1 and CDR2: WNHNN, SYGVQD (reference sequence). The CDR3 length is 15 residues.

The chain recombines TRBV18 with TRBJ2-7; the D gene could be TRBD1 or TRBD2 (5 bases each). Per germline, CDR1 KGHSH and CDR2 LQKENI. The CDR3 totals 13 residues. V was cut by 3 bases and J by 12 bases, with 18 bases left in between. DNA of the CDR3: TGTGCCAGCTCACCCCGGGACCTCCAGGGTCTGTACTTC. As protein: CASSPRDLQGLYF.

This chain links TRBV4-1 with TRBJ1-1; D remains ambiguous. V was clipped by 0 bases and J by 5 bases, with 10 bases between them. Germline V gives CDR1 MGHRA, CDR2 YSYEKL. The CDR3 has 14 amino acids. DNA of the CDR3: TGCGCCAGCAGCCAAGATCGAGGTACGACTGAAGCTTTCTTT. Protein sequence: CASSQDRGTTEAFF.

This clone showed up just a few times. This sequence joins TRBV19 and TRBJ1-5; D gene uncertain. Germline-derived CDR1 and CDR2 are LNHDA and SQIVND (reference sequence). The CDR3 extends over 14 amino acids. V was pared by 4 bases and J by 4 bases, with 11 bases between. This chain's CDR3 is CASSRGGENQPQHF. The DNA of the CDR3 is TGTGCCAGTAGTAGGGGAGGAGAGAATCAGCCCCAGCATTTT.

The chain recombines TRBV10-3 with TRBJ2-2; the match to TRBD1 covers 8 bases. Germline V gives CDR1 ENHRY, CDR2 SYGVKD. The ends lost 6 bases at V and 0 bases at J; junction bases unmatched: 9. This CDR3 has 17 residues. The CDR3: CAIRGTGTGTNTGELFF. The DNA of the CDR3 is TGTGCCATCAGGGGAACCGGGACAGGCACGAACACCGGGGAGCTGTTTTTT.

V is TRBV7-6 and J is TRBJ1-1, with D possibly being TRBD1 (6 bases). Trimming took 5 bases from V and 1 from J, leaving 8 bases between them. The CDR3 is 13 amino acids. The germline gives CDR1 SGHVS, CDR2 FNYEAQ. This CDR3 is CASSQGTNTEAFF. The DNA for the CDR3 is TGTGCCAGCAGCCAGGGGACGAACACTGAAGCTTTCTTT.

The chain joins TRBV2 to TRBJ1-1; D is possibly TRBD1 (5 bases). CDR1 SNHLY and CDR2 FYNNEI come from the germline V gene. The CDR3 loop spans 15 amino acids. Between the trimmed V and J ends, which lost 3 bases and 5 bases, there was a span of 16 bases. CDR3 residues: CASSEQGLTGTEAFF. DNA for the CDR3: TGTGCCAGCAGTGAGCAGGGACTCACCGGGACTGAAGCTTTCTTT.

The chain joins TRBV4-1 to TRBJ1-3, with 8 nucleotides matching TRBD1. The CDR3 contains 18 residues. The V segment lost 1 base and the J segment 0 bases; nucleotides outside the gene matches: 8. From germline, CDR1 is MGHRA and CDR2 YSYEKL. CDR3 bases: TGCGCCAGCAGCCAAGCCTCGGACAGGGCTGACTCTGGAAACACCATATATTTT. Translating gives CASSQASDRADSGNTIYF.

This chain connects TRBV30 to TRBJ1-2, with D perhaps matching TRBD1 (6 bases). Trimming pared 2 bases from V and 3 bases from J, leaving 19 bases between. The CDR3 runs to 16 residues. The germline V gene encodes CDR1 GTSNPN and CDR2 SVGIG (reference sequence). The CDR3 sequence: CAWSYPARGLDYGYTF. CDR3 DNA: TGTGCCTGGAGTTACCCCGCCAGGGGCCTTGACTATGGCTACACCTTC. The whole variable domain, remainder taken from reference TRBV30 and TRBJ1-2, is SQTIHQWPATLVQPVGSPLSLECTVEGTSNPNLYWYRQAAGRGLQLLFYSVGIGQISSEVPQNLSASRPQDRQFILSSKKLLLSDSGFYLCAWSYPARGLDYGYTFGSGTRLTVV.

This chain uses TRBV5-1 with TRBJ2-5; D is tentatively TRBD1 or TRBD2 (5 bases each). The tail of the sequence fits TRBJ2-7 better, so the J call may be wrong. This CDR3 has 15 residues. Germline CDR1 SGHRS, CDR2 YFSETQ. CDR3 in amino acids: CASSLGGQGTYEQYF. The CDR3 region has the DNA TGCGCCAGCAGCTTGGGAGGGCAGGGCACGTACGAGCAGTACTTC.

V and J are TRBV29-1 and TRBJ2-1, with 9 bases lining up with TRBD1. The CDR3 loop spans 13 amino acids. Looked up from germline, CDR1 is SQVTM and CDR2 is ANQGSEA. V was clipped by 6 bases and J by 2 bases; unmatched bases: 2. The CDR3 protein is CSVGTGTYNEQFF. In nucleotides, the CDR3 is TGCAGCGTCGGGACAGGGACCTACAATGAGCAGTTCTTC.

The gene calls are TRBV7-9 and TRBJ1-3; D unclear. CDR1 SEHNR and CDR2 FQNEAQ come from the germline V gene (reference sequence). V was pared by 5 bases and J by 4 bases, with 12 bases between. This CDR3 is built from 14 residues. The CDR3 loop reads CASSQTAGGNTIYF. In nucleotides, the CDR3 is TGTGCCAGCAGCCAGACTGCAGGCGGAAACACCATATATTTT. The full variable domain, with the rest looked up from reference TRBV7-9 and TRBJ1-3, is DTGVSQNPRHKITKRGQNVTFRCDPISEHNRLYWYRQTLGQGPEFLTYFQNEAQLEKSRLLSDRFSAERPKGSFSTLEIQRTEQGDSAMYLCASSQTAGGNTIYFGEGSWLTVV.

This clone was counted once. V and J are TRBV19 and TRBJ1-5; D not resolved. The CDR3 is 14 residues long. Trimming took off 3 bases at V and 3 bases at J, with 9 bases between the two ends. CDR1 and CDR2 from the germline V gene are LNHDA and SQIVND (reference sequence). CDR3 amino acids: CASSIGEFNQPQHF. For the CDR3, the DNA is TGTGCCAGTAGTATTGGGGAGTTCAATCAGCCCCAGCATTTT.

This clone was seen only once. The CDR3 region is CASSPVREGTQYF. In DNA form, the CDR3 reads TGTGCCAGCAGCCCGGTCCGAGAAGGGACCCAGTACTTC. The chain combines TRBV7-9 with TRBJ2-5; D gene ambiguous. In germline, CDR1 is SEHNR, CDR2 FQNEAQ (reference sequence). This CDR3 is 13 amino acids long. V lost 5 bases to trimming and J lost 7 bases, with 14 bases between them.